This T cell receptor beta chain was sequenced during a study of blood T cell repertoires in COVID-19. Looking at the study overall: From the United States, Italy and Spain came samples of acute and convalescent COVID-19. Nucleic acid was either cDNA or gDNA, and it came from T cells, B-cell-depleted T cells, or PBMCs.

With V trimmed by 0 bases and J by 0 bases, 6 bases remained unmatched. Germline-derived CDR1 and CDR2 are SGDLS and YYNGEE. The CDR3 runs 19 residues. TCRdb's table, derived via immunoSEQ multiplex PCR, lists solely in-frame clones and lacks some. The data contain about 280,000 clones, around 89% of them singletons. The sample consisted of peripheral blood. The sequence came from a man in his forties with acute or convalescent COVID-19. V is TRBV9 and J is TRBJ2-3, with 14 nucleotides matching TRBD2. CDR3 sequence reads: CASSVDGLAGGRSTDTQYF. CDR3 nucleotide sequence: TGTGCCAGCAGCGTAGACGGACTAGCGGGGGGACGGAGCACAGATACGCAGTATTTT.